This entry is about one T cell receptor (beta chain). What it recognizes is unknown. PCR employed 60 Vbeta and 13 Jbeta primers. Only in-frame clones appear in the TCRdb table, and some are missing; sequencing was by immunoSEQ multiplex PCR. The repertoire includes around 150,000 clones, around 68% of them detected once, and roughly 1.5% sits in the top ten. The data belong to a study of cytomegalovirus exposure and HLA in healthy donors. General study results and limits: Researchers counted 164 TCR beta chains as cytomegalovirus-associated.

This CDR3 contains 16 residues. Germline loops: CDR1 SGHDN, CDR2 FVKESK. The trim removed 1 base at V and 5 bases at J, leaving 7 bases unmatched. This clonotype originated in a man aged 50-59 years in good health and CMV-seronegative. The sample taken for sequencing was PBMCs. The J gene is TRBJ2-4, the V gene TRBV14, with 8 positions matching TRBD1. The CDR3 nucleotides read TGTGCCAGCAGCCAAGTATTTGGGACAGGAGAAAACATTCAGTACTTC. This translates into CASSQVFGTGENIQYF. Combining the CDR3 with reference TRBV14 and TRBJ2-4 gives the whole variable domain EAGVTQFPSHSVIEKGQTVTLRCDPISGHDNLYWYRRVMGKEIKFLLHFVKESKQDESGMPNNRFLAERTGGTYSTLKVQPAELEDSGVYFCASSQVFGTGENIQYFGAGTRLSVL.